This T cell receptor (beta chain) was found in a study of blood T cells in healthy people across ages. Next came a second PCR, run for about 6 to 11 cycles, which used a sample-barcoded 5' primer along with a J-beta primer mix. One entry per CDR3 protein, called by TCRdb with MiXCR from the 5' RACE reads. The table has hundreds of thousands of distinct CDR3 sequences, roughly 21% seen once; the top ten hold 3% to 4.5%. This CDR3 has 14 amino acids. V lost 5 bases, J lost 4 bases, and 11 bases lay in between. From germline, CDR1 is MDHEN and CDR2 SYDVKM. The sequencing sample was made of blood. This chain uses TRBV28 with TRBJ1-4; D ambiguous. The origin of this receptor is a man aged 65 to 85 in good health. In nucleotides, the CDR3 is TGTGCCAGCAGTGATCACCAGCTTAATGAAAAACTGTTTTTT. Protein sequence: CASSDHQLNEKLFF.